Reported below is one T cell receptor beta chain. This sample was taken from a study of blood T cell repertoires in COVID-19. Across the study: The analysed material was cDNA or gDNA that came from T cells, B-cell-depleted T cells, or PBMCs.

In the authors' workflow: Researchers report that nucleated cell counts were estimated from reference gene primer amplification. This table comes from immunoSEQ multiplex PCR, and its TCRdb copy is limited to in-frame clones, with some not included. Clonal size and the V and J genes are those of that table, whereas D and trimming came from the DNA. The table records about 280,000 clones, around 91% of them present only once. This receptor was identified in a woman aged 18-30 years with acute COVID-19. Source material: PBMCs or T cells enriched from blood (not recorded which).

The CDR3 is CASSTARGEETQYF. In DNA form, the CDR3 reads TGCGCCAGCAGCACTGCCAGGGGTGAGGAGACCCAGTACTTC. The chain carries TRBV5-1 and TRBJ2-5; perhaps TRBD1 as D (6 bases). The length of the CDR3 is 14 residues. The V end was cut by 4 bases, the J end by 5 bases, with 15 bases between. Germline CDR1 SGHRS, CDR2 YFSETQ.